Below, one TCR beta chain is given with its context. Its antigen is as yet unknown. This sample was taken from a study of T cells in narcolepsy. Study details: Healthy controls were enrolled alongside patients with narcolepsy type 1 or type 2.

Germline assignment: CDR1 MNHEY and CDR2 SVGAGI. V lost 5 bases and J lost 0, with 10 bases in between. The CDR3 length is 14 residues. Whole-study findings and limits: Healthy controls reportedly lacked the autoreactive clonotypes serially found in patients' blood. HCRT-specific and TRIB2-specific autoreactive clonotypes appeared among same-patient CSF and blood CD4+ clonotypes.

Generated by immunoSEQ multiplex PCR, the TCRdb table keeps only in-frame clones and is missing some. The sample lists about 30,000 clones; over 80% were seen once. The sequenced sample was CD45RA- memory CD4+ T cells from PBMCs. This clonotype originated in a human donor with narcolepsy. V usage is TRBV6-5 and J usage is TRBJ1-2; D is undetermined. The DNA of the CDR3 is TGTGCCAGCAGTCGAGGTCCCCCTAACTATGGCTACACCTTC. Its protein product is CASSRGPPNYGYTF.